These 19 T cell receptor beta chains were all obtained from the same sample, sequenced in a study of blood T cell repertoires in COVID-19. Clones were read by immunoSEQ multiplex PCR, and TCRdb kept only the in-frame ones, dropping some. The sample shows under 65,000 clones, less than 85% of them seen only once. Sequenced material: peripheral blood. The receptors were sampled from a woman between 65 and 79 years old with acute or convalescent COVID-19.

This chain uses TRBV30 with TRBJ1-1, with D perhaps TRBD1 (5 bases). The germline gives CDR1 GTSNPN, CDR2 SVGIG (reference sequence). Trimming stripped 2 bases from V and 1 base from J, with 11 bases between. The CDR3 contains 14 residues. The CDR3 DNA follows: TGTGCCTGGAGTCCCGGGGGTGGGAACACTGAAGCTTTCTTT. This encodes CAWSPGGGNTEAFF.

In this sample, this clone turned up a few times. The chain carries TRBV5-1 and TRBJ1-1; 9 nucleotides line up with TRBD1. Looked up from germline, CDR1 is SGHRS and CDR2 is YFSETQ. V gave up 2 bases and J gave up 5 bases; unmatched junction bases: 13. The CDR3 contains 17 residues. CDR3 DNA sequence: TGCGCCAGCAGCTTAGGGACCGGGACAGGGCGGGGAACTGAAGCTTTCTTT. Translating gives CASSLGTGTGRGTEAFF.

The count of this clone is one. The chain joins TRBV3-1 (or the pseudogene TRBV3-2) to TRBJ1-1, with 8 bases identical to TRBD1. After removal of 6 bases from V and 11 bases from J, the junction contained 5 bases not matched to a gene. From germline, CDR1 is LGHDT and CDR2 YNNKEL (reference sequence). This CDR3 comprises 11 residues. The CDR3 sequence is CASRQTGDAFF. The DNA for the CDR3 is TGTGCCAGCAGACAGACAGGGGACGCTTTCTTT.

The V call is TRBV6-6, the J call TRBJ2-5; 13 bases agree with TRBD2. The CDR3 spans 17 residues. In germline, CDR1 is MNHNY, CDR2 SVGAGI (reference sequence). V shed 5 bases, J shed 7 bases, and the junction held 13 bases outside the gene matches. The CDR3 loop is CASSPLAGGLVRATQYF. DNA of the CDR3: TGTGCCAGCAGTCCACTAGCGGGGGGGCTTGTCCGTGCGACCCAGTACTTC.

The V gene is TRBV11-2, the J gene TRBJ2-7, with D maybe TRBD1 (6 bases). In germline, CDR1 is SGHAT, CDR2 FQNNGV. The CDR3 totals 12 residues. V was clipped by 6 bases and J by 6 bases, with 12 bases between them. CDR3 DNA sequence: TGTGCCAGCAGTTGGAAGGACAGCGAGCAGTACTTC. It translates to CASSWKDSEQYF.

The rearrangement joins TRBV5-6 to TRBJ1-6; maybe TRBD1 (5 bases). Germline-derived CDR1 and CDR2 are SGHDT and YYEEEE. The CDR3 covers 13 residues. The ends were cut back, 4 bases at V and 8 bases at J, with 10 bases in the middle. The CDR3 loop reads CASSGTVDSPLHF. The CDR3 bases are TGTGCCAGCAGCGGGACTGTGGATTCACCCCTCCACTTT.

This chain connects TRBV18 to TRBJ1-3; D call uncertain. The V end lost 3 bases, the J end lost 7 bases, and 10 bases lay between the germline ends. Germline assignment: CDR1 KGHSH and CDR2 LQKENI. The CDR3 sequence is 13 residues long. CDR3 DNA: TGTGCCAGCTCACCGGGCCTTGGGAACACCATATATTTT. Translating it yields CASSPGLGNTIYF.

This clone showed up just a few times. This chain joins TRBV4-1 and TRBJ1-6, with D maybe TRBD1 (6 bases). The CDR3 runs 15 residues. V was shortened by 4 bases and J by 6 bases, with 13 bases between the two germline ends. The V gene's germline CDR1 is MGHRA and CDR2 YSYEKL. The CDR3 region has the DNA TGCGCCAGCAGCCCCCAGGGGTCCGTTAATTCACCCCTCCACTTT. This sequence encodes CASSPQGSVNSPLHF.

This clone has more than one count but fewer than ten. The CDR3 loop is CASSLRQGTGETQYF. CDR3 DNA: TGTGCCAGCAGCTTAAGACAGGGGACGGGAGAGACCCAGTACTTC. J is TRBJ2-5 and V is TRBV5-6; 8 bases match TRBD1. This CDR3 comprises 15 residues. Germline V gene sequence: CDR1 SGHDT, CDR2 YYEEEE. V shed 2 bases, J shed 4 bases, and the junction held 7 bases outside the gene matches.

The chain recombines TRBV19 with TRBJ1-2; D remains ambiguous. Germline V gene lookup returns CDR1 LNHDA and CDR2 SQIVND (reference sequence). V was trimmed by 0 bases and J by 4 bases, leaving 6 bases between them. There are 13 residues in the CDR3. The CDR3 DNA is TGTGCCAGTAGTATAGATCCAGTCTATGGCTACACCTTC. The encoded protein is CASSIDPVYGYTF.

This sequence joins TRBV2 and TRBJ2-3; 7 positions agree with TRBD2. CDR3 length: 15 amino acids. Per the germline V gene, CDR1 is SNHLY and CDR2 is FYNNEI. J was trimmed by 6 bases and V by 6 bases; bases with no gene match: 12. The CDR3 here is CASRARDYTTDTQYF. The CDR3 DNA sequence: TGTGCCAGCAGGGCCCGGGACTACACGACGGATACGCAGTATTTT.

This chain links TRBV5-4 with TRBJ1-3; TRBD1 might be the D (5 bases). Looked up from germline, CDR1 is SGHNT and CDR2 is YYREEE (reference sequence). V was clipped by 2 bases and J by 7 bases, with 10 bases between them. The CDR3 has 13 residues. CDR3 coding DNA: TGTGCCAGCAGCTTCGGGGCGGGGAACACCATATATTTT. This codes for CASSFGAGNTIYF.

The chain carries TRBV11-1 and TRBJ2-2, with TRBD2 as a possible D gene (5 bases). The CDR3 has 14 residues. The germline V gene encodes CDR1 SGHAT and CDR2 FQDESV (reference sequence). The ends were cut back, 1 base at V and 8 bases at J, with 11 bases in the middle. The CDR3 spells CASSLGGAEGELFF. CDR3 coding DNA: TGTGCCAGCAGCTTAGGGGGAGCAGAGGGGGAGCTGTTTTTT.

The CDR3 DNA follows: TGTGCCAGCTCCCAGCAGTCCGGGACAGGGAGGGGGGCCAACGTCCTGACTTTC. Protein product: CASSQQSGTGRGANVLTF. V and J are TRBV18 and TRBJ2-6; 9 nucleotides line up with TRBD1. With 6 bases clipped from V and 4 bases from J, the junction kept 13 bases outside the gene matches. There are 18 residues in the CDR3. Germline loops: CDR1 KGHSH, CDR2 LQKENI. Based on the CDR3 plus reference TRBV18 and TRBJ2-6, the full variable domain is NAGVMQNPRHLVRRRGQEARLRCSPMKGHSHVYWYRQLPEEGLKFMVYLQKENIIDESGMPKERFSAEFPKEGPSILRIQQVVRGDSAAYFCASSQQSGTGRGANVLTFGAGSRLTVL.

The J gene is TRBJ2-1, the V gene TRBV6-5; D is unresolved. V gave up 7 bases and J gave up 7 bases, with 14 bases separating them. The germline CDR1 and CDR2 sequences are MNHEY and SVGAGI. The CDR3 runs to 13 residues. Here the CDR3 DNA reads TGTGCCAGCACGAAGTTCCTCGGGAATGAGCAGTTCTTC. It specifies CASTKFLGNEQFF.

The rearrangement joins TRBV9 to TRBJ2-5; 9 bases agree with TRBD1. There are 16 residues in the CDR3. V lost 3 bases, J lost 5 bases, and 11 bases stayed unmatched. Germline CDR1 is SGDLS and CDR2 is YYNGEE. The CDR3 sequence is CASSAIGTGYGETQYF. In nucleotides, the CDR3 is TGTGCCAGCAGCGCAATTGGGACAGGGTATGGGGAGACCCAGTACTTC.

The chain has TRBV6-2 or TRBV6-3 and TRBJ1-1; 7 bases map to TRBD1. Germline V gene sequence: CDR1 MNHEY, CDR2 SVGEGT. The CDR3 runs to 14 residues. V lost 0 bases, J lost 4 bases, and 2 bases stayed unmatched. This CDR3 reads CASSYSQGFTEAFF. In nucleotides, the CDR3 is TGTGCCAGCAGTTACTCACAGGGGTTCACTGAAGCTTTCTTT.

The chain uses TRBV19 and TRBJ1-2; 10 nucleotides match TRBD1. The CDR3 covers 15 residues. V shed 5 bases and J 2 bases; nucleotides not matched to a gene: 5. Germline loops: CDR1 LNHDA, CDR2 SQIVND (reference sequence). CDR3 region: CASSLRTGGNYGYTF. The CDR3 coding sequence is TGTGCCAGTAGTCTCCGGACAGGGGGAAACTATGGCTACACCTTC.

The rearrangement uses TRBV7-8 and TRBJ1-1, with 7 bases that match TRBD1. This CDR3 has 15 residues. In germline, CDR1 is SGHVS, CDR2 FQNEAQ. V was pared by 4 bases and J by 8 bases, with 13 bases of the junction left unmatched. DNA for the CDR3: TGTGCCAGCAGCTCGCCGGGACAGAGTTCATTAGAAGCTTTCTTT. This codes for CASSSPGQSSLEAFF.